The rows below give T cell receptor beta chains drawn from one sample of a study of blood T cell repertoires in COVID-19. Sequencing was performed with immunoSEQ multiplex PCR; in TCRdb, only in-frame clones are kept and a portion is missing. The table has 250,000 to 350,000 clones, roughly 85% seen once. The sequencing input was PBMCs or T cells enriched from blood (not recorded which). These receptors originate from a woman aged 50 to 65 who had recovered from COVID-19. Both conserved end residues are part of each CDR3. A D gene is named only where the DNA matches it firmly. Clone size, where shown, is once, few, many, or a class for clones that have expanded.

.	TRBV28	TRBD1	TRBJ1-2	CASRQGYGYTF	TGTGCCAGCAGACAGGGGTATGGCTACACCTTC
once	TRBV5-1	.	TRBJ1-1	CASSPISDTEAFF	TGCGCCAGCAGCCCAATCTCGGACACTGAAGCTTTCTTT
few	TRBV5-6	TRBD1	TRBJ2-7	CASSSLDRGNYEQYF	TGTGCCAGCAGCAGTCTGGACAGGGGAAACTACGAGCAGTACTTC
few	TRBV5-1	.	TRBJ1-1	CASSLAKARNTEAFF	TGCGCCAGCAGCTTGGCCAAAGCTCGGAACACTGAAGCTTTCTTT
.	TRBV6-1	.	TRBJ1-3	CASSEAGGGGNTIYF	TGTGCCAGCAGTGAAGCGGGGGGTGGAGGGAACACCATATATTTT
.	TRBV7-8	.	TRBJ1-3	CASSFHRETGRRSGNTIYF	TGTGCCAGCAGCTTTCACCGAGAGACAGGCCGACGCTCTGGAAACACCATATATTTT
few	TRBV7-9	.	TRBJ2-2	CASSLGSLRYTGELFF	TGTGCCAGCAGCTTAGGCTCCTTGAGGTACACCGGGGAGCTGTTTTTT
.	TRBV10-1	TRBD2	TRBJ2-7	CASSESTSGSYEQYF	TGCGCCAGCAGTGAGTCGACTAGCGGCTCCTACGAGCAGTACTTC
.	TRBV3-1/TRBV3-2	TRBD1	TRBJ2-6	CASSLGQGALGANVLTF	TGTGCCAGCAGCCTTGGACAGGGGGCGCTCGGGGCCAACGTCCTGACTTTC
.	TRBV30	TRBD1	TRBJ1-2	CAWRPPIQGAVYGYTF	TGTGCCTGGAGGCCACCAATTCAGGGGGCTGTCTATGGCTACACCTTC
few	TRBV20-1	.	TRBJ1-2	CSEEATGYTF	TGCAGTGAGGAGGCCACTGGCTACACCTTC
few	TRBV5-6	.	TRBJ1-3	CASSLRARGNTIYF	TGTGCCAGCAGCCTCAGGGCCCGCGGAAACACCATATATTTT
.	TRBV7-2	.	TRBJ2-1	CASSLGGRTYNEQFF	TGTGCCAGCAGCTTGGGTGGGAGGACCTACAATGAGCAGTTCTTC
.	TRBV9	TRBD1	TRBJ1-2	CASSVRDRVGSGGYTF	TGTGCCAGCAGCGTAAGGGACAGGGTGGGTTCCGGAGGCTACACCTTC
.	TRBV6-5	.	TRBJ1-4	CASSLGGVREKLFF	TGTGCCAGTTCCCTAGGGGGAGTTCGTGAAAAACTGTTTTTT
.	TRBV6-2/TRBV6-3	.	TRBJ2-1	CASSYSGQYNEQFF	TGTGCCAGCAGTTACTCAGGACAGTACAATGAGCAGTTCTTC
.	TRBV5-1	TRBD1	TRBJ1-2	CASSFDRGYPNYGYTF	TGCGCCAGCAGCTTCGACAGGGGATACCCTAACTATGGCTACACCTTC
.	TRBV6-5	.	TRBJ2-7	CASSRQVNSYEQYF	TGTGCCAGCTCGAGACAGGTCAACTCCTACGAGCAGTACTTC
.	TRBV5-1	.	TRBJ2-3	CASRAAATTDTQYF	TGCGCCAGCAGAGCGGCGGCAACCACAGATACGCAGTATTTT
.	TRBV6-2/TRBV6-3	TRBD1	TRBJ2-3	CASSSLGQGPDTQYF	TGTGCCAGCAGTTCCCTGGGACAGGGGCCGGATACGCAGTATTTT
.	TRBV5-1	.	TRBJ1-2	CASSLGTANYGYTF	TGCGCCAGCAGCTTGGGCACTGCTAACTATGGCTACACCTTC
.	TRBV7-6	TRBD2	TRBJ2-7	CASSLAASGNYEQYF	TGTGCCAGCAGCTTAGCGGCTAGCGGGAACTACGAGCAGTACTTC
.	TRBV6-6	.	TRBJ1-5	CASSYGQLDSNQPQHF	TGTGCCAGCAGTTATGGACAGTTAGATAGCAATCAGCCCCAGCATTTT
.	TRBV6-1	TRBD1	TRBJ1-2	CASSQGTGRVGYGYTF	TGTGCCAGCAGTCAAGGGACAGGGAGGGTTGGCTATGGCTACACCTTC
.	TRBV28	TRBD1	TRBJ1-2	CASSRTGGAYGYTF	TGTGCCAGCAGCCGGACAGGGGGCGCTTATGGCTACACCTTC
once	TRBV9	.	TRBJ2-1	CASSATGTPYNEQFF	TGTGCCAGCAGCGCCACCGGGACACCTTACAATGAGCAGTTCTTC
.	TRBV11-3	TRBD2	TRBJ2-1	CASGTSWYNEQFF	TGTGCCAGCGGGACTAGCTGGTACAATGAGCAGTTCTTC
once	TRBV7-8	TRBD1	TRBJ1-4	CASSAQGARNEKLFF	TGTGCCAGCAGCGCCCAGGGGGCGCGGAATGAAAAACTGTTTTTT
few	TRBV19	TRBD1	TRBJ2-7	CASSRDRGYEQYF	TGTGCCAGTAGCCGGGACAGGGGCTACGAGCAGTACTTC
.	TRBV27	.	TRBJ1-1	CASSRPGLNTEAFF	TGTGCCAGCAGCCGCCCAGGCCTTAACACTGAAGCTTTCTTT
.	TRBV28	TRBD2	TRBJ2-1	CASSHHSGGDNEQFF	TGTGCCAGCAGTCACCATAGCGGGGGGGACAATGAGCAGTTCTTC
.	TRBV4-3	TRBD1	TRBJ1-4	CASSPQTGRKLFF	TGCGCCAGCAGCCCACAGACAGGGCGAAAACTGTTTTTT
.	TRBV5-4	TRBD2	TRBJ2-7	CASSLSGLPYEQYF	TGTGCCAGCAGCCTTTCGGGACTACCCTACGAGCAGTACTTC
.	TRBV7-8	.	TRBJ1-5	CASSLVGQGSQPQHF	TGTGCCAGCAGCTTAGTAGGTCAGGGGAGTCAGCCCCAGCATTTT
.	TRBV3-1/TRBV3-2	.	TRBJ1-2	CASSPDSSYGYTF	TGTGCCAGCAGCCCGGACAGCTCCTATGGCTACACCTTC
once	TRBV11-2	.	TRBJ2-2	CASSFLGDNTGELFF	TGTGCCAGCAGCTTCTTAGGAGACAACACCGGGGAGCTGTTTTTT
.	TRBV18	TRBD2	TRBJ2-6	CASSPPARSGGAPGANVLTF	TGTGCCAGCTCACCACCGGCCCGGAGCGGGGGGGCTCCCGGGGCCAACGTCCTGACTTTC
.	TRBV18	TRBD2	TRBJ2-5	CASSPAAGGWETQYF	TGTGCCAGCTCACCCGCAGCGGGAGGATGGGAGACCCAGTACTTC
.	TRBV24-1	.	TRBJ2-7	CATRGLGHPTLGPYEQYF	TGTGCCACCAGGGGGTTGGGACACCCGACTCTAGGCCCCTACGAGCAGTACTTC
.	TRBV9	TRBD1	TRBJ1-3	CASSAMTGSGNTIYF	TGTGCCAGCAGCGCGATGACAGGGTCTGGAAACACCATATATTTT
.	TRBV18	.	TRBJ1-2	CASSPEADYGYTF	TGTGCCAGCTCACCAGAGGCGGACTATGGCTACACCTTC
.	TRBV7-9	TRBD1	TRBJ2-5	CASSTGQGGETQYF	TGTGCCAGCAGCACCGGACAGGGTGGCGAGACCCAGTACTTC
.	TRBV11-1	TRBD1	TRBJ2-7	CASSLEQGGFYEQYF	TGTGCCAGCAGCTTAGAACAGGGGGGTTTCTACGAGCAGTACTTC
.	TRBV5-1	.	TRBJ1-4	CASRIGASNEKLFF	TGCGCCAGCAGGATAGGAGCGTCCAATGAAAAACTGTTTTTT
.	TRBV29-1	TRBD2	TRBJ2-7	CSVEGLAGEYEQYF	TGCAGCGTTGAAGGACTAGCGGGAGAGTACGAGCAGTACTTC
.	TRBV5-1	.	TRBJ1-1	CASSLDEIPKNTEAFF	TGCGCCAGCAGCTTGGACGAGATCCCGAAAAACACTGAAGCTTTCTTT
.	TRBV6-5	.	TRBJ1-4	CASSTTGGREKLFF	TGTGCCAGCAGTACGACGGGAGGACGGGAAAAACTGTTTTTT
.	TRBV5-4	TRBD1	TRBJ1-1	CASSEGQVGTEAFF	TGTGCCAGCAGCGAGGGACAGGTAGGCACTGAAGCTTTCTTT
.	TRBV5-4	TRBD1	TRBJ1-2	CASSYPGQARGGYGYTF	TGTGCCAGCAGCTATCCGGGACAGGCCAGAGGCGGCTATGGCTACACCTTC
.	TRBV7-3	.	TRBJ2-2	CASSQSTGNTGELFF	TGTGCCAGCAGTCAATCCACAGGGAACACCGGGGAGCTGTTTTTT
.	TRBV27	.	TRBJ1-5	CASSLLGNQPQHF	TGTGCCAGCAGTTTACTCGGCAATCAGCCCCAGCATTTT
.	TRBV19	.	TRBJ1-5	CASSMTSNQPQHF	TGTGCCAGTAGTATGACAAGCAATCAGCCCCAGCATTTT
.	TRBV5-6	TRBD1	TRBJ1-6	CASSLWGAGGRSPLHF	TGTGCCAGCAGCTTGTGGGGGGCAGGGGGCAGGTCACCCCTCCACTTT
.	TRBV19	.	TRBJ2-3	CASSSTHRVNRDTQYF	TGTGCCAGTAGTTCGACCCACAGGGTAAATAGAGATACGCAGTATTTT
.	TRBV7-8	TRBD2	TRBJ2-1	CASSLYGGEQFF	TGTGCCAGCAGCTTATACGGGGGGGAGCAGTTCTTC
.	TRBV7-2	TRBD1	TRBJ1-2	CASSLEFTGGYYGYTF	TGTGCCAGCAGCTTAGAATTCACAGGGGGCTACTATGGCTACACCTTC
once	TRBV18	.	TRBJ1-1	CASSPSRDSEAFF	TGTGCCAGCTCACCTTCGAGGGACTCTGAAGCTTTCTTT
.	TRBV28	TRBD1	TRBJ1-2	CASRLTGENYGYTF	TGTGCCAGCAGATTGACAGGGGAAAACTATGGCTACACCTTC
.	TRBV7-3	.	TRBJ2-2	CASSLRGEATGELFF	TGTGCCAGCAGCTTACGCGGGGAAGCCACCGGGGAGCTGTTTTTT